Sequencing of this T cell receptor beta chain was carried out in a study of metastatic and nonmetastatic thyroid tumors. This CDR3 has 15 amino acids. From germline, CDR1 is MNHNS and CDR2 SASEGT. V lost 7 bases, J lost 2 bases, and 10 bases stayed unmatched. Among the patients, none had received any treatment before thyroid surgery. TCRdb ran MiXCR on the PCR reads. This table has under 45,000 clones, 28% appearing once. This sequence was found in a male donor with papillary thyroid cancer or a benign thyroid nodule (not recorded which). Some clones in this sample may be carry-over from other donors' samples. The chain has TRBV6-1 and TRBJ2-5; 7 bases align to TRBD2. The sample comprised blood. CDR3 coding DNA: TGTGCCAGCATCGTGATCGCGGGAGAACAAGAGACCCAGTACTTC. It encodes CASIVIAGEQETQYF.